This TCR beta chain was recorded in a study of blood T cell repertoires in COVID-19. Study in general: PBMCs, B-cell-depleted T cells, or T cells provided the cDNA or gDNA that made up the material.

Those enrolled, adults aged about 18 to 89 years, came from about two dozen US areas. Profiling relied on immunoSEQ multiplex PCR, and the TCRdb table lists in-frame clones only, not all of them. The sample includes approximately 220,000 clones, around 81% of them seen just once. The specimen was PBMCs or T cells enriched from blood (not recorded which). This receptor was identified in a woman aged 40 to 50 with acute COVID-19.

The CDR3 sequence is CASKMTGVGYTF. In nucleotides, the CDR3 is TGTGCCAGCAAAATGACAGGGGTCGGCTACACCTTC. The chain carries TRBV28 and TRBJ1-2; TRBD1 agrees at 8 bases. The trim removed 7 bases at V and 8 bases at J, leaving 6 bases unmatched. Per the germline V gene, CDR1 is MDHEN and CDR2 is SYDVKM. The CDR3 runs 12 residues.